Presented here are 20 T cell receptor beta chains from one specimen sequenced in a study of human T cells and chemical hapten exposure. Using its own MiXCR run on the RACE reads, TCRdb lists one record per CDR3 protein. The sample records some 87,000 distinct CDR3 sequences, 9% to 12% being singletons. Time point of the sample: patch test 1, 2 weeks after DPC sensitization. Treatment defined: therapeutic diphenylcyclopropenone sensitization with weekly scalp DPC. The sequencing used whole blood, collected in connection with sensitization to the hapten diphenylcyclopropenone (DPC). These receptors were collected from a woman aged 45-60 years with alopecia areata. Some clones in this sample may be carry-over from other donors' samples.

This clonotype has more than one count but fewer than ten. The gene calls are TRBV7-6 and TRBJ2-5; D is ambiguous. The length of the CDR3 is 14 residues. CDR1 and CDR2 from the germline V gene are SGHVS and FNYEAQ. The V gene lost 1 base and the J gene lost 1 base, with 7 bases spanning the gap. CDR3 DNA: TGTGCCAGCAGCTTAGGTCCGTCCCAAGAGACCCAGTACTTC. It codes for CASSLGPSQETQYF.

This clonotype came up many times. The rearrangement joins TRBV29-1 to TRBJ2-2; 8 bases align to TRBD1. Germline V gene data show CDR1 as SQVTM and CDR2 as ANQGSEA. J was trimmed by 2 bases and V by 6 bases; bases with no gene match: 2. This CDR3 has 13 amino acids. The CDR3 protein is CSVDRGNTGELFF. The CDR3 DNA is TGCAGCGTCGACAGGGGTAACACCGGGGAGCTGTTTTTT.

The genes are TRBV12-3 or TRBV12-4 and TRBJ2-7; a weak D match, TRBD1 (6 bases). The length of the CDR3 is 12 residues. The V and J ends lost 6 bases and 3 bases respectively, with 9 bases between them. CDR3 amino acids: CASRSGDYEQYF. The CDR3 DNA reads TGTGCCAGCAGGTCAGGGGACTACGAGCAGTACTTC.

The J gene is TRBJ2-3, the V gene TRBV2; TRBD2 aligns across 13 bases. After removal of 6 bases from V and 5 bases from J, the junction contained 5 bases not matched to a gene. The CDR3 is made up of 15 amino acids. Germline V gene data show CDR1 as SNHLY and CDR2 as FYNNEI. The CDR3 loop reads CASRGLAGERDTQYF. DNA of the CDR3: TGTGCCAGCAGAGGACTAGCGGGAGAGAGAGATACGCAGTATTTT.

The chain couples TRBV12-3 or TRBV12-4 to TRBJ1-3; TRBD1 might be the D (6 bases). The CDR3 totals 14 residues. V was pared by 3 bases and J by 4 bases, with 10 bases between. CDR3 amino acids: CASSLWGLGNTIYF. Written as DNA, the CDR3 is TGTGCCAGCAGTTTGTGGGGGCTAGGAAACACCATATATTTT.

This clonotype was observed a few times. This chain connects TRBV11-2 to TRBJ2-7, with D unclear. Trimming left V 0 bases short and J 4 bases short, with 1 base between. Germline V lookup: CDR1 SGHAT, CDR2 FQNNGV. The CDR3 is made up of 11 amino acids. CDR3 sequence (DNA): TGTGCCAGCAGCTTAGAATACGAGCAGTACTTC. Translated, it gives CASSLEYEQYF.

This clonotype was counted only a few times. This chain joins TRBV7-6 and TRBJ2-1; TRBD2 aligns across 8 bases. The J segment lost 2 bases and the V segment lost 5 bases, leaving 2 bases of the junction unmatched. The CDR3 loop spans 14 amino acids. Germline V gene data show CDR1 as SGHVS and CDR2 as FNYEAQ. The CDR3 loop reads CASSQGLAYNEQFF. The CDR3 DNA reads TGTGCCAGCAGCCAGGGACTAGCCTACAATGAGCAGTTCTTC.

This sequence joins TRBV4-3 and TRBJ2-1; D gene uncertain. CDR1 LGHNA and CDR2 YSLEER come from the germline V gene. Between the trimmed V and J ends, which lost 0 bases and 0 bases, there was a span of 12 bases. This CDR3 is built from 17 residues. The CDR3 is CASSQDLGAASYNEQFF. CDR3 nucleotides: TGCGCCAGCAGCCAAGATCTCGGTGCTGCCTCCTACAATGAGCAGTTCTTC.

J is TRBJ1-1 and V is TRBV29-1, with TRBD1 matching over 7 bases. The ends lost 7 bases at V and 0 bases at J; junction bases unmatched: 14. CDR1 SQVTM and CDR2 ANQGSEA come from the germline V gene. The CDR3 consists of 16 residues. The CDR3 nucleotides are TGCAGCGCCGTCACCGGGACAGCATGGATGAACACTGAAGCTTTCTTT. It yields the protein CSAVTGTAWMNTEAFF.

Only a few counts were recorded for this clonotype. The rearrangement links TRBV7-2 to TRBJ2-7; D might be TRBD2 (6 bases). Trimming cost V 5 bases and J 0 bases, with 17 bases left between them. Per germline, CDR1 SGHTA and CDR2 FQGNSA. The CDR3 is 16 residues long. CDR3 region: CASSPSAGLSSYEQYF. The CDR3 nucleotides read TGTGCCAGCAGCCCCTCAGCGGGCCTAAGCTCCTACGAGCAGTACTTC.

The table lists this clonotype with many counts. The chain joins TRBV14 to TRBJ1-2; D unclear. Looked up from germline, CDR1 is SGHDN and CDR2 is FVKESK. The CDR3 is made up of 14 amino acids. Trimming removed 5 bases at V and 0 bases at J, with 10 bases between. The CDR3 loop is CASSAASSNYGYTF. The CDR3 DNA sequence: TGTGCCAGCAGCGCTGCGAGTTCTAACTATGGCTACACCTTC.

This clonotype came up many times. The DNA for the CDR3 is TGTGCCAGCAGCATAACAGCCTACGAGCAGTACTTC. It is translated as CASSITAYEQYF. The chain joins TRBV12-3 or TRBV12-4 to TRBJ2-7, with D unresolved. The length of the CDR3 is 12 residues. Trimming cost V 6 bases and J 2 bases, with 8 bases left between them.

V and J are TRBV27 and TRBJ1-1, with TRBD1 matching 7 bases. Germline CDR1 and CDR2: MNHEY and SMNVEV (reference sequence). V was clipped by 10 bases and J by 0 bases; unmatched bases: 5. The CDR3 loop spans 13 amino acids. This CDR3 is CATTDRLNTEAFF. The DNA for the CDR3 is TGTGCCACCACGGACAGGCTGAACACTGAAGCTTTCTTT.

The rearrangement links TRBV11-2 to TRBJ2-1; TRBD1 matches at 11 bases. Germline V lookup: CDR1 SGHAT, CDR2 FQNNGV. The CDR3 sequence is 16 residues long. J gave up 5 bases and V 3 bases, and 6 bases lay outside the gene matches. CDR3 sequence reads: CASSFLRDRGNNEQFF. CDR3 sequence (DNA): TGTGCCAGCAGCTTCCTAAGGGACAGGGGGAACAATGAGCAGTTCTTC.

This clonotype has a handful of counts. V gene TRBV6-5 combines with J gene TRBJ2-5; the D gene could be TRBD1 or TRBD2 (6 bases each). Deletions cut 7 bases from V and 7 bases from J, with 16 bases between. CDR1 is MNHEY, CDR2 SVGAGI, per germline. The CDR3 loop spans 13 amino acids. CDR3 in amino acids: CASTSGAPWTQYF. Here the CDR3 DNA reads TGTGCCAGCACCTCGGGGGCCCCTTGGACCCAGTACTTC.

V and J are TRBV5-1 and TRBJ2-7; 9 nucleotides line up with TRBD2. This CDR3 is 14 amino acids long. Germline CDR1 and CDR2: SGHRS and YFSETQ. Trimming took 4 bases from V and 0 from J; bases not matched to a gene: 2. The CDR3 here is CASSISGSSYEQYF. The CDR3 nucleotides are TGCGCCAGCAGCATTAGCGGGAGCTCCTACGAGCAGTACTTC.

The chain is built from TRBV6-1 and TRBJ2-3, with 10 bases that match TRBD2. The CDR3 contains 15 residues. Germline CDR1 is MNHNS and CDR2 is SASEGT. Germline trimming cut 2 bases from V and 4 bases from J; bases unmatched to any gene: 3. CDR3 residues: CASSEKAGGADTQYF. The CDR3 coding sequence is TGTGCCAGCAGTGAAAAAGCGGGAGGGGCAGATACGCAGTATTTT.

The rearrangement uses TRBV28 and TRBJ1-3; 8 bases fit TRBD1. This CDR3 has 17 residues. J gave up 0 bases and V 5 bases, and 9 bases lay outside the gene matches. Per germline, CDR1 MDHEN and CDR2 SYDVKM. The chain's CDR3 is CASSSPRGLFSGNTIYF. The CDR3 nucleotides are TGTGCCAGCAGTAGCCCCAGGGGGCTATTCTCTGGAAACACCATATATTTT.

Remarks on this clonotype: At one of its ends the junction is not consistent with the germline gene, which may arise from a read error. The chain employs TRBV12-3 or TRBV12-4 and TRBJ1-5; TRBD1 is a possible D gene (6 bases). The CDR3 spans 14 residues. The CDR3 sequence: CAGSFTGPNQPQHF. Written as DNA, the CDR3 is TGTGCCGGCAGTTTTACAGGGCCCAATCAGCCCCAGCATTTT.

This clonotype was recorded many times. The genes are TRBV11-1 and TRBJ2-2; the D is unclear. Trimming pared 2 bases from V and 4 bases from J, leaving 2 bases between. Germline V gene lookup returns CDR1 SGHAT and CDR2 FQDESV (reference sequence). The CDR3 loop spans 12 amino acids. The DNA for the CDR3 is TGTGCCAGCAGCTTAATCACCGGGGAGCTGTTTTTT. Amino acid sequence: CASSLITGELFF.